The 21 T cell receptor beta chains below all came from one sample that was sequenced in a study of T cells in tumors and immune-related adverse events. Only in-frame clones appear in the TCRdb table, and some are missing; sequencing was by immunoSEQ multiplex PCR. The data hold about 22,000 clones, with about 89% observed a single time. The sample here was lymph node tissue, taken from a patient treated with anti-PD-1 therapy. These receptors all come from a female donor with metastatic renal cell carcinoma.

The chain couples TRBV5-1 to TRBJ2-7; 9 nucleotides align to TRBD1. The V and J ends lost 2 bases and 5 bases, in that order; junction bases with no gene match: 5. Germline V gives CDR1 SGHRS, CDR2 YFSETQ. The CDR3 extends over 14 amino acids. The DNA for the CDR3 is TGCGCCAGCAGCTTACAGGGGGCGCCGGACGAGCAGTACTTC. Translating gives CASSLQGAPDEQYF.

The chain employs TRBV9 and TRBJ2-1, with 13 nucleotides matching TRBD2. Germline V gene data show CDR1 as SGDLS and CDR2 as YYNGEE. The CDR3 runs 18 residues. After removal of 4 bases from V and 6 bases from J, the junction contained 13 bases not matched to a gene. The CDR3 is CASSPTTRLAGGFNEQFF. In nucleotides, the CDR3 is TGTGCCAGCAGCCCAACCACTCGACTAGCGGGGGGATTCAATGAGCAGTTCTTC.

V gene TRBV2 combines with J gene TRBJ2-1, with D possibly matching TRBD2 (6 bases). Germline CDR1 reads SNHLY; CDR2 reads FYNNEI. The CDR3 length is 15 residues. The ends were cut back, 4 bases at V and 2 bases at J, with 12 bases in the middle. CDR3 protein: CASSGTRGAYNEQFF. CDR3 in DNA: TGTGCCAGCAGTGGGACCCGCGGGGCCTACAATGAGCAGTTCTTC.

The chain combines TRBV12-5 with TRBJ1-6; possible D gene TRBD1, 6 bases. V was pared by 0 bases and J by 5 bases, with 17 bases between. The CDR3 is 18 amino acids. Germline values: CDR1 LGHNT, CDR2 FRNRAP. The CDR3 reads CASGLVGRGRRDNSPLHF. CDR3 DNA sequence: TGTGCTAGTGGTTTGGTTGGTCGGGGGCGACGGGATAATTCACCCCTCCACTTT.

The count of this clone is one. The chain joins TRBV28 to TRBJ1-2; D gene unclear. V lost 2 bases to trimming and J lost 2 bases, with 12 bases between them. The germline gives CDR1 MDHEN, CDR2 SYDVKM. This CDR3 spans 15 amino acids. CDR3 in DNA: TGTGCCAGCAGTTTAGGGATCCTTCCCAACTATGGCTACACCTTC. Protein product: CASSLGILPNYGYTF.

V is TRBV5-5 and J is TRBJ1-2, with 8 positions matching TRBD1. Trimming took 5 bases from V and 1 from J; bases not matched to a gene: 10. This CDR3 has 16 residues. Germline V gene sequence: CDR1 SGHKS, CDR2 YYEKEE (reference sequence). Here the CDR3 DNA reads TGTGCCAGCAGATCTCAGGGGGCGAGCTATAACTATGGCTACACCTTC. Its protein product is CASRSQGASYNYGYTF. The variable domain in full, with the rest retrieved from reference TRBV5-5 and TRBJ1-2, is DAGVTQSPTHLIKTRGQQVTLRCSPISGHKSVSWYQQVLGQGPQFIFQYYEKEERGRGNFPDRFSARQFPNYSSELNVNALLLGDSALYLCASRSQGASYNYGYTFGSGTRLTVV.

This chain joins TRBV6-1 and TRBJ2-3, with TRBD1 matching over 7 bases. The length of the CDR3 is 17 residues. V gave up 2 bases and J gave up 2 bases; unmatched junction bases: 10. Germline assignment: CDR1 MNHNS and CDR2 SASEGT. The chain's CDR3 is CASSERGRIRFTDTQYF. As DNA, the CDR3 is TGTGCCAGCAGTGAAAGGGGGCGAATTCGATTCACAGATACGCAGTATTTT.

This chain joins TRBV15 and TRBJ2-7, with no clear D. The CDR3 has 13 residues. V shed 0 bases and J shed 5 bases, with 8 bases lying between them. Germline V CDR1 and CDR2: LNHNV, YYDKDF (reference sequence). CDR3 protein: CATSRDQADEQYF. CDR3 sequence (DNA): TGTGCCACCAGCAGAGATCAGGCCGACGAGCAGTACTTC.

CDR3 amino acids: CASSFGTVYDQPQHF. The CDR3 coding sequence is TGTGCCAGCAGCTTCGGGACAGTGTACGATCAGCCCCAGCATTTT. V and J are TRBV5-8 and TRBJ1-5; 7 bases are a match to TRBD1. CDR3 length: 15 residues. The germline gives CDR1 SGHTS, CDR2 YDEGEE. V lost 2 bases to trimming and J lost 5 bases; unmatched junction nucleotides: 7.

This rearrangement joins TRBV23-1 to TRBJ1-2; D is unresolved. TRBV23-1 counts as an open reading frame of uncertain function. The V gene lost 3 bases and the J gene lost 5 bases, with 16 bases spanning the gap. This CDR3 region has 15 residues. CDR3 DNA sequence: TGCGCCAGCAGTCACCCCGGGCAACCTGAATATGGCTACACCTTC. It encodes CASSHPGQPEYGYTF.

J is TRBJ1-1 and V is TRBV4-2; perhaps TRBD1 as D (6 bases). V was shortened by 3 bases and J by 0 bases, with 14 bases between the two germline ends. From germline, CDR1 is LGHNA and CDR2 YNFKEQ. The CDR3 contains 16 residues. CDR3 coding DNA: TGTGCCAGCAGCCATCCAACGAGGGGGATGAACACTGAAGCTTTCTTT. It is translated as CASSHPTRGMNTEAFF.

This chain joins TRBV29-1 and TRBJ2-3, with 7 bases matching TRBD1. V dropped 5 bases and J dropped 2; count of bases not matched to a gene: 10. The CDR3 is made up of 15 amino acids. CDR1 and CDR2 (germline): SQVTM, ANQGSEA. CDR3 protein: CSVLGWTGHTDTQYF. CDR3 DNA sequence: TGCAGCGTTCTGGGGTGGACAGGACACACAGATACGCAGTATTTT.

The CDR3 DNA reads TGTGCCAGCAGCCAAGACAGCCTCGGGGGTACGCAGTATTTT. Translation: CASSQDSLGGTQYF. J is TRBJ2-3 and V is TRBV4-2; tentatively, D is TRBD2 (6 bases). Germline V lookup: CDR1 LGHNA, CDR2 YNFKEQ. Trimming removed 0 bases at V and 8 bases at J, with 12 bases between. This CDR3 spans 14 amino acids.

The chain employs TRBV28 and TRBJ1-1; TRBD1 might be the D (5 bases). The germline gives CDR1 MDHEN, CDR2 SYDVKM. Between the trimmed V and J ends, which lost 6 bases and 4 bases, there was a span of 15 bases. This CDR3 is built from 14 residues. The CDR3 spells CASRLSGGSTEAFF. CDR3 bases: TGTGCCAGCAGGCTATCCGGGGGAAGCACTGAAGCTTTCTTT.

The CDR3, as DNA: TGCAGCGTTGGGTCGATGTACGGGCAGTATTTT. Protein product: CSVGSMYGQYF. The chain has TRBV29-1 and TRBJ2-3; no reliable D call. Deletions cut 4 bases from V and 11 bases from J, with 13 bases between. CDR3 length: 11 amino acids. Germline-derived CDR1 and CDR2 are SQVTM and ANQGSEA.

V usage is TRBV28 and J usage is TRBJ1-5, with D perhaps TRBD1 (5 bases). The CDR3 is made up of 16 amino acids. V was clipped by 1 base and J by 9 bases, with 19 bases between them. CDR1 and CDR2 (germline): MDHEN, SYDVKM. CDR3 loop: CASSLSFVSGVRPQHF. The CDR3 coding sequence is TGTGCCAGCAGTTTATCCTTTGTTTCGGGGGTCCGGCCCCAGCATTTT.

The chain employs TRBV28 and TRBJ2-7, with TRBD2 matching over 15 bases. Germline V CDR1 and CDR2: MDHEN, SYDVKM. The CDR3 runs to 16 residues. Losses at the gene ends were 3 bases for V and 5 bases for J; bases not matched to a gene: 5. This CDR3 is CASSFDRTSGRDEQYF. Here the CDR3 DNA reads TGTGCCAGCAGTTTTGATCGGACTAGCGGGAGGGACGAGCAGTACTTC.

This rearrangement joins TRBV2 to TRBJ1-2; 9 bases map to TRBD1. The CDR3 covers 10 residues. V was clipped by 7 bases and J by 14 bases; unmatched bases: 5. The germline V gene has CDR1 SNHLY and CDR2 FYNNEI. CDR3 amino acids: CASNTGGRTF. Written as DNA, the CDR3 is TGTGCCAGCAACACAGGGGGCCGGACCTTC. Supplemented by reference TRBV2 and TRBJ1-2, the full variable domain reads EPEVTQTPSHQVTQMGQEVILRCVPISNHLYFYWYRQILGQKVEFLVSFYNNEISEKSEIFDDQFSVERPDGSNFTLKIRSTKLEDSAMYFCASNTGGRTFGSGTRLTVV.

The chain combines TRBV4-1 with TRBJ2-2, with 15 bases fitting TRBD2. J lost 4 bases, V lost 1 base, and 7 bases had no gene match. The CDR3 length is 19 residues. From germline, CDR1 is MGHRA and CDR2 YSYEKL. The CDR3 DNA reads TGCGCCAGCAGCCAAGGGACTAGCGGGAGGGGGGCAGGCACCGGGGAGCTGTTTTTT. Its protein product is CASSQGTSGRGAGTGELFF.

This chain uses TRBV6-6 with TRBJ2-3, with D tentatively TRBD1 (6 bases). The CDR3 is 12 residues long. With 8 bases removed from V and 3 bases from J, the gap between germline ends came to 9 bases. The germline V gene has CDR1 MNHNY and CDR2 SVGAGI (reference sequence). The CDR3 region has the DNA TGTGCCAGCGGGGGCGGTACAGATACGCAGTATTTT. Protein sequence: CASGGGTDTQYF.

J is TRBJ2-5 and V is TRBV5-6, with D tentatively TRBD1 (8 bases). Trimming removed 2 bases at V and 4 bases at J, with 12 bases between. The CDR3 runs 14 residues. Germline V gene data show CDR1 as SGHDT and CDR2 as YYEEEE. The CDR3: CASSLQGGRETQYF. Here the CDR3 DNA reads TGTGCCAGCAGCTTACAGGGGGGGAGAGAGACCCAGTACTTC.